Below are 8 T cell receptor beta chains sequenced from a single sample in a study of blood T cell repertoires in COVID-19. Profiling relied on immunoSEQ multiplex PCR, and the TCRdb table lists in-frame clones only, not all of them. The sample has 80,000 or so clones, roughly nine tenths seen once. The sample taken for sequencing was peripheral blood. All receptors come from a woman in her fifties or sixties with acute or convalescent COVID-19.

The chain couples TRBV10-3 to TRBJ2-2, with 9 bases lining up with TRBD1. Per the germline V gene, CDR1 is ENHRY and CDR2 is SYGVKD. Trimming at V came to 10 bases and at J to 5 bases, leaving 5 bases not matched to a gene. This CDR3 region has 13 residues. The CDR3: CASHGQGTGELFF. In DNA, the CDR3 is TGTGCCAGCCACGGACAGGGGACCGGGGAGCTGTTTTTT.

V is TRBV30 and J is TRBJ2-7, with D perhaps matching TRBD2 (5 bases). V was pared by 2 bases and J by 9 bases, with 17 bases between. The CDR3 covers 13 residues. From germline, CDR1 is GTSNPN and CDR2 SVGIG (reference sequence). CDR3 loop: CAWSLPPGSRQYF. Written as DNA, the CDR3 is TGTGCCTGGAGTTTACCACCGGGGAGTAGGCAGTACTTC.

V is TRBV18 and J is TRBJ2-3; a possible D gene is TRBD2 (6 bases). The CDR3 extends over 17 amino acids. Germline assignment: CDR1 KGHSH and CDR2 LQKENI. V shed 1 base and J shed 1 base, with 15 bases lying between them. CDR3 in DNA: TGTGCCAGCTCACCACGAGGCGGGGCGGTAGGCACAGATACGCAGTATTTT. It codes for CASSPRGGAVGTDTQYF. The full variable domain, completed using reference TRBV18 and TRBJ2-3, is NAGVMQNPRHLVRRRGQEARLRCSPMKGHSHVYWYRQLPEEGLKFMVYLQKENIIDESGMPKERFSAEFPKEGPSILRIQQVVRGDSAAYFCASSPRGGAVGTDTQYFGPGTRLTVL.

The chain joins TRBV5-1 to TRBJ2-6; 9 positions match TRBD1. After removal of 4 bases from V and 0 bases from J, the junction contained 8 bases not matched to a gene. Germline V CDR1 and CDR2: SGHRS, YFSETQ. The CDR3 contains 18 residues. The CDR3 here is CASSTGQGLISGANVLTF. As DNA, the CDR3 is TGCGCCAGCAGCACGGGACAGGGCTTGATCTCTGGGGCCAACGTCCTGACTTTC.

The chain recombines TRBV18 with TRBJ2-1; TRBD1 matches 7 bases. The J segment lost 7 bases and the V segment lost 2 bases, leaving 8 bases of the junction unmatched. CDR1 KGHSH and CDR2 LQKENI come from the germline V gene. The CDR3 covers 15 residues. CDR3 DNA: TGTGCCAGCTCACCAGTAAGTCAACAGGGGAATGAGCAGTTCTTC. It translates to CASSPVSQQGNEQFF.

The rearrangement links TRBV4-1 to TRBJ1-1; TRBD1 matches 11 bases. CDR1 and CDR2 (germline): MGHRA, YSYEKL. The trim removed 1 base at V and 2 bases at J, leaving 9 bases unmatched. The CDR3 is made up of 18 amino acids. In nucleotides, the CDR3 is TGCGCCAGCAGCCAAGGGGACAGGGGGTCCGGGGCTAACACTGAAGCTTTCTTT. Amino acid sequence: CASSQGDRGSGANTEAFF.

The chain has TRBV28 and TRBJ1-1; 7 nucleotides align to TRBD1. The CDR3 length is 15 residues. J was trimmed by 1 base and V by 4 bases; bases with no gene match: 6. Per germline, CDR1 MDHEN and CDR2 SYDVKM. CDR3 in amino acids: CASSSRDRRNTEAFF. CDR3 DNA sequence: TGTGCCAGCAGTTCCCGGGACAGAAGGAACACTGAAGCTTTCTTT.

This clone has more than one count but fewer than ten. The J gene is TRBJ1-6, the V gene TRBV7-6; 7 bases are shared with TRBD1. The germline gives CDR1 SGHVS, CDR2 FNYEAQ. The V gene end was trimmed by 5 bases and the J gene end by 3 bases; junction bases not matched to a gene: 10. The CDR3 length is 17 residues. CDR3 in amino acids: CASSPRQGGDYNSPLHF. DNA for the CDR3: TGTGCCAGCAGCCCCCGACAGGGAGGTGACTATAATTCACCCCTCCACTTT.